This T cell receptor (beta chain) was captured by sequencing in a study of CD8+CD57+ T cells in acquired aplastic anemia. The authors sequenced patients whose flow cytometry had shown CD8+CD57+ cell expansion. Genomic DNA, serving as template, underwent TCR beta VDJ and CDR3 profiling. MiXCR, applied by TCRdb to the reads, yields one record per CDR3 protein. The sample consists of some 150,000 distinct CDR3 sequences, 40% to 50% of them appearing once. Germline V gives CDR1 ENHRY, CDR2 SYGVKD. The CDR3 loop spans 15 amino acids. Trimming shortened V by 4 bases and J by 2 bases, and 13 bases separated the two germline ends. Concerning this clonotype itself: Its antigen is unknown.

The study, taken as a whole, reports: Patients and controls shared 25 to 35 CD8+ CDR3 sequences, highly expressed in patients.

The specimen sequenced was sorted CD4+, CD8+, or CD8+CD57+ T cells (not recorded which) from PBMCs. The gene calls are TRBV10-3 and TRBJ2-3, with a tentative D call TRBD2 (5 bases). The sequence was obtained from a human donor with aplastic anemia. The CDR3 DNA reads TGTGCCATCAGTGTTGGACTTCCCTCCACAGATACGCAGTATTTT. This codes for CAISVGLPSTDTQYF.